This TCR beta chain comes out of a study of CD8 T cells in Susac syndrome. Healthy donors acted as controls, with matching for age and sex. RNA in amounts of about 0.45 to 1 ug was reverse transcribed with random hexamers. TCRdb re-called the immunoSEQ multiplex PCR reads through MiXCR, storing one row per CDR3 protein. The data contain 150,000 or so distinct CDR3 sequences, around 95% of them singletons. CDR1 is LNHNV, CDR2 YYDKDF, per germline (reference sequence). V shed 2 bases and J shed 0 bases, with 10 bases lying between them. The CDR3 consists of 15 residues. The rearrangement uses TRBV15 and TRBJ1-2; a possible D gene is TRBD1 (5 bases). The TCR was taken from a human donor in good health. Sequencing was done on a sample of CD4+ T cells from PBMCs. The CDR3 DNA follows: TGTGCCACCAGCAGACAGGGAAGAGCTAACTATGGCTACACCTTC. Translation gives CATSRQGRANYGYTF.